A single sample gave rise to the 17 T cell receptor beta chains below, sequenced in a study of T cell repertoires in cytomegalovirus infection. TCRdb processed the reads anew with MiXCR; each CDR3 protein has one entry. The repertoire holds about 920,000 distinct CDR3 sequences, 31% seen once, with over 13% in the top ten. The antigens of these receptors remain unknown. The sample here was cultured CD8+ T cells from PBMCs, taken from culture after CMV antigen stimulation. The source is a human donor in good health (CMV status not recorded). Some clones in this sample may be carry-over from other donors' samples.

This clonotype was counted at least ten times. The V gene is TRBV5-6, the J gene TRBJ2-1, with 9 bases matching TRBD2. Germline CDR1 is SGHDT and CDR2 is YYEEEE. This CDR3 spans 15 amino acids. V trimming: 2 bases; J trimming: 3 bases; junction bases outside the gene matches: 3. The CDR3 DNA reads as TGTGCCAGCAGCTTAGGAGCGGGGGGCTACAATGAGCAGTTCTTC. Amino acid sequence: CASSLGAGGYNEQFF. Looking up the rest from reference TRBV5-6 and TRBJ2-1 gives the full variable domain: DAGVTQSPTHLIKTRGQQVTLRCSPKSGHDTVSWYQQALGQGPQFIFQYYEEEERQRGNFPDRFSGHQFPNYSSELNVNALLLGDSALYLCASSLGAGGYNEQFFGPGTRLTVL.

This clonotype came up many times. The chain is built from TRBV7-2 and TRBJ2-7; 7 bases are a match to TRBD2. The germline V gene encodes CDR1 SGHTA and CDR2 FQGNSA. The J segment lost 1 base and the V segment lost 3 bases, leaving 3 bases of the junction unmatched. CDR3 size: 14 residues. CDR3 sequence reads: CASSFRDYSYEQYV. CDR3 nucleotides: TGTGCCAGCAGCTTTCGGGACTATTCCTACGAGCAGTACGTC.

This clonotype came up once. V and J are TRBV20-1 and TRBJ1-5; 8 bases are a match to TRBD1. The germline gives CDR1 DFQATT, CDR2 SNEGSKA (reference sequence). This CDR3 has 17 amino acids. V shed 0 bases, J shed 0 bases, and the junction held 7 bases outside the gene matches. In nucleotides, the CDR3 is TGCAGTGCTAGAGATCGAGGACAGGGCATTAGCAATCAGCCCCAGCATTTT. Protein product: CSARDRGQGISNQPQHF.

V is TRBV10-3 and J is TRBJ2-3, with D possibly matching TRBD2 (6 bases). The germline gives CDR1 ENHRY, CDR2 SYGVKD. There are 16 residues in the CDR3. V gave up 3 bases and J gave up 6 bases, with 19 bases separating them. The CDR3, as DNA: TGTGCCATCAGTGACATAGCGGAGAACCTCAGGGATACGCAGTATTTT. Protein sequence: CAISDIAENLRDTQYF.

CDR3 sequence reads: CASNSFSYEQYF. The CDR3 region has the DNA TGTGCCAGCAACTCCTTCAGCTACGAGCAGTACTTC. The chain combines TRBV7-2 with TRBJ2-7; D unclear. The germline V gene encodes CDR1 SGHTA and CDR2 FQGNSA. Trimming stripped 7 bases from V and 3 bases from J, with 10 bases between. The CDR3 spans 12 residues.

The CDR3 coding sequence is TGTGCCAGTAACCCAGGGGAGTTTCCCATCTATGGCTACACCTTC. The encoded protein is CASNPGEFPIYGYTF. The chain combines TRBV19 with TRBJ1-2; a weak D match, TRBD1 (6 bases). The CDR3 runs 15 residues. Germline CDR1 LNHDA, CDR2 SQIVND (reference sequence). V was pared by 7 bases and J by 4 bases, with 19 bases between. The whole variable domain, remainder taken from reference TRBV19 and TRBJ1-2, is DGGITQSPKYLFRKEGQNVTLSCEQNLNHDAMYWYRQDPGQGLRLIYYSQIVNDFQKGDIAEGYSVSREKKESFPLTVTSAQKNPTAFYLCASNPGEFPIYGYTFGSGTRLTVV.

This sequence joins TRBV9 and TRBJ2-2; D tentatively fits TRBD1 or TRBD2 (5 bases each). Trimming took 3 bases from V and 2 from J, leaving 14 bases between them. The CDR3 loop spans 16 amino acids. Germline-derived CDR1 and CDR2 are SGDLS and YYNGEE. The CDR3 here is CASSDWGRRNTGELFF. In nucleotides, the CDR3 is TGTGCCAGCAGCGACTGGGGACGCCGAAACACCGGGGAGCTGTTTTTT.

The sample holds a few counts of this clonotype. The genes are TRBV12-3 or TRBV12-4 and TRBJ2-2; D possibly corresponds to TRBD2 (6 bases). Trimming left V 7 bases short and J 0 bases short, with 15 bases between. This CDR3 contains 16 residues. The CDR3: CASTRAGTSNTGELFF. The CDR3 DNA is TGTGCCAGCACCCGAGCCGGGACTTCGAACACCGGGGAGCTGTTTTTT.

This clonotype was seen only a few times. The chain is built from TRBV6-6 and TRBJ2-7; the D gene could be TRBD1 or TRBD2 (6 bases each). With 8 bases removed from V and 3 bases from J, the gap between germline ends came to 14 bases. Looked up from germline, CDR1 is MNHNY and CDR2 is SVGAGI (reference sequence). The CDR3 covers 13 residues. The CDR3: CASQRGGGYEQYF. CDR3 DNA: TGTGCCAGCCAAAGAGGAGGGGGCTACGAGCAGTACTTC.

This clonotype has a handful of counts. The rearrangement links TRBV7-9 to TRBJ2-1; TRBD2 agrees at 10 bases. CDR3 length: 16 residues. V was clipped by 2 bases and J by 5 bases; unmatched bases: 6. Per the germline V gene, CDR1 is SEHNR and CDR2 is FQNEAQ (reference sequence). The DNA of the CDR3 is TGTGCCAGCAGCTTATCAGGACTAGCGGCGCACAATGAGCAGTTCTTC. Its translation: CASSLSGLAAHNEQFF.

The V call is TRBV5-1, the J call TRBJ2-7; D is perhaps TRBD1 (6 bases). From germline, CDR1 is SGHRS and CDR2 YFSETQ. With 2 bases removed from V and 5 bases from J, the gap between germline ends came to 14 bases. CDR3 length: 14 residues. Here the CDR3 reads CASSLLFQGHEQYF. The CDR3 nucleotides read TGCGCCAGCAGCTTACTATTTCAGGGGCACGAGCAGTACTTC.

V usage is TRBV20-1 and J usage is TRBJ1-2, with D perhaps TRBD1 (5 bases). Germline V lookup: CDR1 DFQATT, CDR2 SNEGSKA (reference sequence). V was shortened by 1 base and J by 8 bases, with 14 bases between the two germline ends. The CDR3 spans 13 residues. Here the CDR3 DNA reads TGCAGTGCTAGAGTCGCACAGGCCTGGGGCTACACCTTC. Its translation is CSARVAQAWGYTF.

The chain combines TRBV7-2 with TRBJ2-1, with 8 bases that match TRBD2. The CDR3 loop spans 14 amino acids. Losses at the gene ends were 5 bases for V and 6 bases for J; bases not matched to a gene: 6. CDR1 is SGHTA and CDR2 is FQGNSA in the germline V gene. This CDR3 reads CASSVGLVGNEQFF. Here the CDR3 DNA reads TGTGCCAGCAGCGTGGGACTAGTTGGCAATGAGCAGTTCTTC.

The V and J genes are TRBV10-3 and TRBJ2-7, with D possibly TRBD1 on 6 matching bases. Near its end, the DNA agrees better with TRBJ2-1, so the J call may be wrong. The CDR3 has 20 residues. Germline V gene lookup returns CDR1 ENHRY and CDR2 SYGVKD. The CDR3 spells CAISESHSDRLSEVPYEQFF. DNA for the CDR3: TGTGCCATCAGTGAGTCGCACTCTGACAGGCTGAGTGAGGTACCCTACGAGCAGTTCTTC.

This clonotype has more than one count but fewer than ten. CDR3 nucleotides: TGCAGTGCTAGGAAAGCGGGGTTTGGTGAGACCCAGTACTTC. Translated, it gives CSARKAGFGETQYF. The rearrangement joins TRBV20-1 to TRBJ2-5; 7 nucleotides match TRBD2. The CDR3 is made up of 14 amino acids. The V segment lost 3 bases and the J segment 5 bases; nucleotides outside the gene matches: 9. Per germline, CDR1 DFQATT and CDR2 SNEGSKA (reference sequence).

This clonotype was observed a handful of times. This chain joins TRBV6-1 and TRBJ2-1, with 7 bases fitting TRBD1. Trimming removed 0 bases from V and 4 bases from J; junction bases left unmatched: 3. The CDR3 totals 15 residues. The germline CDR1 and CDR2 sequences are MNHNS and SASEGT. The CDR3 nucleotides read TGTGCCAGCAGTGAAGCGACAGGGTTGTACAATGAGCAGTTCTTC. Its translation is CASSEATGLYNEQFF.

This clonotype was picked up one time. This sequence joins TRBV10-1 and TRBJ2-1; no clear D gene. Trimming stripped 4 bases from V and 6 bases from J, with 10 bases between. The CDR3 sequence is 13 residues long. The germline CDR1 and CDR2 sequences are WNHNN and SYGVQD (reference sequence). The CDR3 reads CASSVTVGNEQFF. The CDR3 bases are TGCGCCAGCAGTGTTACCGTAGGCAATGAGCAGTTCTTC.